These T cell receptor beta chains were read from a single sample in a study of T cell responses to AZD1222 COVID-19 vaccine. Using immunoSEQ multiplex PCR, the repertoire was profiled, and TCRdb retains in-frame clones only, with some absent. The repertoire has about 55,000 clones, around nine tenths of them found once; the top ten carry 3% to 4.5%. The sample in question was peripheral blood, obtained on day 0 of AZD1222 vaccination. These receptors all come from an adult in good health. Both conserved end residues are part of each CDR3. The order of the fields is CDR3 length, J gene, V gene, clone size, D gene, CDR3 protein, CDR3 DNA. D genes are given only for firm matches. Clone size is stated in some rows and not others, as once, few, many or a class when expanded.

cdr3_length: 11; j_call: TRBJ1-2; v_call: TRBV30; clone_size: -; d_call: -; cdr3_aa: CAWGASLGYTF; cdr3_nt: TGTGCCTGGGGGGCTTCGCTTGGCTACACCTTC
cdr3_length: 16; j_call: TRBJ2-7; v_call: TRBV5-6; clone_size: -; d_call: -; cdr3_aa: CASSGETGFSPYEQYF; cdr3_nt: TGTGCCAGCAGCGGGGAAACAGGATTTAGCCCCTACGAGCAGTACTTC
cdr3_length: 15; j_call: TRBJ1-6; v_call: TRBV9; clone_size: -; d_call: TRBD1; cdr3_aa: CASSAGQGKGSPLHF; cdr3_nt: TGTGCCAGCAGCGCGGGACAGGGGAAAGGTTCACCCCTCCACTTT
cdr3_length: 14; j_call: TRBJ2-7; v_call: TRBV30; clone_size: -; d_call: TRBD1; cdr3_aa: CAWSAGQGAYEQYF; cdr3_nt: TGTGCCTGGAGTGCTGGGCAGGGGGCGTACGAGCAGTACTTC
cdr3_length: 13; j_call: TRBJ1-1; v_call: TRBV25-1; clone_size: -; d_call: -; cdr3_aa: CASWHPLNTEAFF; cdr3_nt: TGTGCCAGCTGGCACCCCCTGAACACTGAAGCTTTCTTT
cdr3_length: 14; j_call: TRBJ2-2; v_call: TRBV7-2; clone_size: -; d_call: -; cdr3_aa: CASSSTTNTGELFF; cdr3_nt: TGTGCCAGCAGCTCGACTACGAACACCGGGGAGCTGTTTTTT
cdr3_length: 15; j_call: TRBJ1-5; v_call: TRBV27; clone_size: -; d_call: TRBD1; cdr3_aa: CASSSEGQGGQPQHF; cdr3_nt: TGTGCCAGCAGTTCGGAGGGACAGGGGGGTCAGCCCCAGCATTTT
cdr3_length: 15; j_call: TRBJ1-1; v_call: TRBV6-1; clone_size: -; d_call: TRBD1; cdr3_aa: CASSDQTGGPYPAFF; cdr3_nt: TGTGCCAGCAGTGACCAGACAGGGGGCCCCTACCCAGCTTTCTTT
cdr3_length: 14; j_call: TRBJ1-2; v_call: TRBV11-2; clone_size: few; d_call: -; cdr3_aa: CASSPGTSPYGYTF; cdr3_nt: TGTGCCAGCAGCCCGGGGACCTCTCCCTATGGCTACACCTTC
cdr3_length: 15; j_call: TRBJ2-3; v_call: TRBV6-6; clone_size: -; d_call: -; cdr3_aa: CATHMDSPSTDTQYF; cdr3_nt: TGTGCCACCCACATGGACAGCCCTAGCACAGATACGCAGTATTTT
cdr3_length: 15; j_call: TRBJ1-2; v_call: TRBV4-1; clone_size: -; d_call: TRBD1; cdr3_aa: CASSQVGTGNYGYTF; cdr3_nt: TGCGCCAGCAGCCAAGTCGGGACAGGAAACTATGGCTACACCTTC
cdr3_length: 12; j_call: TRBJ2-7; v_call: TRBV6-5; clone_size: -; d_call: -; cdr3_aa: CASKAGAYEQYF; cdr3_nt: TGTGCCAGCAAGGCCGGAGCCTACGAGCAGTACTTC
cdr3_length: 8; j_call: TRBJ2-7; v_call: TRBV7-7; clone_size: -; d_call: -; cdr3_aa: CASSFNPF; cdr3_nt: TGTGCCAGCAGCTTTAATCCGTTC
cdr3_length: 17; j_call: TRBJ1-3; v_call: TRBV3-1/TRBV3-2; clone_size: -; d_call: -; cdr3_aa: CASSQVVTADSGNTIYF; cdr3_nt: TGTGCCAGCAGCCAAGTCGTGACAGCGGACTCTGGAAACACCATATATTTT
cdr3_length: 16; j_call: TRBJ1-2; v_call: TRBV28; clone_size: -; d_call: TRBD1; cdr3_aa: CASSSPGQGTIRGYTF; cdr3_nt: TGTGCCAGCAGTTCTCCGGGACAGGGGACAATAAGGGGCTACACCTTC
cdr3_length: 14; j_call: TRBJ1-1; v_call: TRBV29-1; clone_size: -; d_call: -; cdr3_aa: CSVERGGVGTEAFF; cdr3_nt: TGCAGCGTTGAAAGGGGAGGGGTAGGAACTGAAGCTTTCTTT
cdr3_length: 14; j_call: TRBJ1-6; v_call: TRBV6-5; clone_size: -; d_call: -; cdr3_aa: CASSYSVAGSPLHF; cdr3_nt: TGTGCCAGCAGTTACTCGGTAGCAGGATCACCCCTCCACTTT
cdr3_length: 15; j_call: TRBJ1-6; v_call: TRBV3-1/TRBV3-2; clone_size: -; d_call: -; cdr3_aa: CASSPLGSGNSPLHF; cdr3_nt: TGTGCCAGCAGCCCGTTGGGCAGTGGGAATTCACCCCTCCACTTT
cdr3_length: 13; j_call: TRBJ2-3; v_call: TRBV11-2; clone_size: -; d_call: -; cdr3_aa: CASSSPRLWAQYF; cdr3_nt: TGTGCCAGCAGCTCCCCTCGCCTATGGGCGCAGTATTTT
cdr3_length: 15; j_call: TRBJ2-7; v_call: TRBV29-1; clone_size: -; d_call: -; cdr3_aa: CSVGGLGAATYEQYF; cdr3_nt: TGCAGCGTGGGGGGGCTAGGGGCAGCCACCTACGAGCAGTACTTC
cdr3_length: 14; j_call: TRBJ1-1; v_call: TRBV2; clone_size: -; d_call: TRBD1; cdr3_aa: CASRSGQGDTEAFF; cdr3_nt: TGTGCCAGCAGGTCCGGACAGGGAGACACTGAAGCTTTCTTT
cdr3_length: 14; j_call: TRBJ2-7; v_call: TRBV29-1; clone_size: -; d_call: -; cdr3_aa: CSASFESSSYEQYF; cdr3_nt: TGCAGCGCCTCTTTTGAATCCTCCTCCTACGAGCAGTACTTC
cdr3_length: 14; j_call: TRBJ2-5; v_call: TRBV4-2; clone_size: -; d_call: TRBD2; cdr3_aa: CASSFRTGGETQYF; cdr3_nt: TGTGCCAGCAGCTTCCGTACCGGGGGGGAGACCCAGTACTTC
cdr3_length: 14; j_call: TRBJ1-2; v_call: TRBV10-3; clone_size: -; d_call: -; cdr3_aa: CAISEAVANYGYTF; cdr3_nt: TGTGCCATCAGTGAGGCGGTAGCTAACTATGGCTACACCTTC
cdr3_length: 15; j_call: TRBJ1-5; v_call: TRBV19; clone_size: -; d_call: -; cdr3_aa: CASSDLRVSNQPQHF; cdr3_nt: TGTGCCAGTAGTGACCTCAGGGTAAGCAATCAGCCCCAGCATTTT
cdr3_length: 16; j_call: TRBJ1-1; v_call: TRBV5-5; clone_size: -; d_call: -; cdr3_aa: CASSLGVPGRGTEAFF; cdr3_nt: TGTGCCAGCAGCTTGGGAGTTCCAGGCCGCGGTACTGAAGCTTTCTTT
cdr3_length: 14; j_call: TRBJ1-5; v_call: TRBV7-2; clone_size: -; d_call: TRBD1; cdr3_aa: CASSLGDRYQPQHF; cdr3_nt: TGTGCCAGCAGCTTAGGGGACAGGTATCAGCCCCAGCATTTT
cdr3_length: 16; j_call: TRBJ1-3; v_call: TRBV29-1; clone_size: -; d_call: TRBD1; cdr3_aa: CSVSGQNELSGNTIYF; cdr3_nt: TGCAGCGTGTCGGGACAGAATGAACTCTCTGGAAACACCATATATTTT
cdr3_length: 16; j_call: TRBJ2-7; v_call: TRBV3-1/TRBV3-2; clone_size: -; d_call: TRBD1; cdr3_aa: CASSQQPGTGAYEQYF; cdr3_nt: TGTGCCAGCAGCCAGCAGCCCGGGACAGGAGCCTACGAGCAGTACTTC
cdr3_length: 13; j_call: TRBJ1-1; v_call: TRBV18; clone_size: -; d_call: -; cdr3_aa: CASSEQGGTEAFF; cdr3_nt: TGTGCCAGCTCGGAACAAGGGGGCACTGAAGCTTTCTTT
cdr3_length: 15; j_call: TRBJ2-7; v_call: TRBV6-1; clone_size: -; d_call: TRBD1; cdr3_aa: CASSEARTGIYEQYF; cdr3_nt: TGTGCCAGCAGTGAAGCACGGACAGGGATCTACGAGCAGTACTTC
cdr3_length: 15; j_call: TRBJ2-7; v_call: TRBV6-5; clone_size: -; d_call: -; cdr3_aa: CASRKEGGGSYEQYF; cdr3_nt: TGTGCCAGCAGAAAAGAGGGTGGGGGTTCCTACGAGCAGTACTTC
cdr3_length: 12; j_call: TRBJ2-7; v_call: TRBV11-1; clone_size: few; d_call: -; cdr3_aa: CASSLVPYEQYF; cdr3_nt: TGTGCCAGCAGCTTAGTCCCCTACGAGCAGTACTTC
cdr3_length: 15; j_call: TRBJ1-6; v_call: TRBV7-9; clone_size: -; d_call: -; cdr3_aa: CASSLVLGDNSPLHF; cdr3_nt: TGTGCCAGCAGCTTAGTATTGGGGGATAATTCACCCCTCCACTTT
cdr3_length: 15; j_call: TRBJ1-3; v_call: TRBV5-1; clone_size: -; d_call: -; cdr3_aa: CASSRVGSSGNTIYF; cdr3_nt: TGCGCCAGCAGCCGGGTGGGATCCTCTGGAAACACCATATATTTT
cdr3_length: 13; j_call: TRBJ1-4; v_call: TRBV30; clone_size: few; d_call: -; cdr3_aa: CAWNQQTNEKLFF; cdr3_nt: TGTGCCTGGAATCAGCAAACTAATGAAAAACTGTTTTTT
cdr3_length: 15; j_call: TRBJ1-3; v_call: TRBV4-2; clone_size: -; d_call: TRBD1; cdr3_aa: CASGNDRGSGNTIYF; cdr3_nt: TGTGCCAGCGGAAACGACAGGGGGTCTGGAAACACCATATATTTT
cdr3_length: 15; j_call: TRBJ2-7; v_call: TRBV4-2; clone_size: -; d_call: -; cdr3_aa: CASSQEVLSSYEQYF; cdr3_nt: TGTGCCAGCAGCCAAGAGGTCCTGAGCTCCTACGAGCAGTACTTC
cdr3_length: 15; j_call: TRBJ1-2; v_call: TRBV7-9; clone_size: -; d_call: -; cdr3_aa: CASSERAGGNYGYTF; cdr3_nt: TGTGCCAGCAGCGAACGAGCCGGGGGAAACTATGGCTACACCTTC
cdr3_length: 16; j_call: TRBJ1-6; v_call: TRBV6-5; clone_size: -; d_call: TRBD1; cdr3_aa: CASSFFAGTEDSPLHF; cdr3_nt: TGTGCCAGCAGTTTTTTCGCCGGGACAGAAGATTCACCCCTCCACTTT
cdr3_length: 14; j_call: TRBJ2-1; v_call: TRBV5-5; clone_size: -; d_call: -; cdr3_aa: CASSGGPSYNEQFF; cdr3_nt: TGTGCCAGCAGCGGGGGGCCCTCCTACAATGAGCAGTTCTTC
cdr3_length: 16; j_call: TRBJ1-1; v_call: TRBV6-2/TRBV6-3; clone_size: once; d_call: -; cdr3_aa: CASSLGGWGGNTEAFF; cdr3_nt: TGTGCCAGCAGTTTGGGGGGCTGGGGAGGGAACACTGAAGCTTTCTTT
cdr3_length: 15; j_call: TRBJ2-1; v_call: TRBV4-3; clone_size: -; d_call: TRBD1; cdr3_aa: CASSPGQGPYNEQFF; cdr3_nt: TGCGCCAGCAGCCCCGGACAGGGGCCTTACAATGAGCAGTTCTTC
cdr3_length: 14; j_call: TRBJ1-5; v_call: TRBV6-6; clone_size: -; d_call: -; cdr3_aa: CASSPRQSNQPQHF; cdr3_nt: TGTGCCAGCAGCCCCCGACAGTCGAATCAGCCCCAGCATTTT
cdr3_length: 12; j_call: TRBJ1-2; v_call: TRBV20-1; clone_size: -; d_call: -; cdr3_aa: CSASGRGSGYTF; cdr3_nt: TGCAGTGCTAGTGGGAGGGGGTCTGGCTACACCTTC
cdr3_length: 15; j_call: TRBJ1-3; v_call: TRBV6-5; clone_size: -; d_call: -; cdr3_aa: CASSSRTAGGNTIYF; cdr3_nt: TGTGCCAGCAGTTCAAGGACAGCGGGAGGAAACACCATATATTTT
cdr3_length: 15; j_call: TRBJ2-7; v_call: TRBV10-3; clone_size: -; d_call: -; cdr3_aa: CAISDPGQGNYEQYF; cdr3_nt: TGTGCCATCAGTGATCCGGGGCAGGGGAACTACGAGCAGTACTTC
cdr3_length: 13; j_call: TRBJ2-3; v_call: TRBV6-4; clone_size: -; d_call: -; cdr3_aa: CASSAGDTDTQYF; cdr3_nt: TGTGCCAGCAGTGCAGGAGACACAGATACGCAGTATTTT
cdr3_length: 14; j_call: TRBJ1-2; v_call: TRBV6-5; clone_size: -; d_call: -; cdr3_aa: CASSYSVVQGGYTF; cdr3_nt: TGTGCCAGCAGTTACTCTGTCGTCCAGGGTGGCTACACCTTC
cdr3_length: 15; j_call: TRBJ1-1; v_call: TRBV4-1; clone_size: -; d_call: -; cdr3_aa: CASSHPVGLGTEAFF; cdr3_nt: TGCGCCAGCAGCCACCCCGTGGGATTAGGGACTGAAGCTTTCTTT
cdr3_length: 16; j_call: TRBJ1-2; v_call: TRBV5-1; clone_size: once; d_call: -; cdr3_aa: CASSQGRKGRDYGYTF; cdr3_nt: TGCGCCAGCAGCCAAGGACGGAAGGGGAGAGACTATGGCTACACCTTC
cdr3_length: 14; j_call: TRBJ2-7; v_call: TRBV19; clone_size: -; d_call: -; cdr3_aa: CASSIWKASYEQYF; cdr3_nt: TGTGCCAGTAGTATATGGAAAGCCTCCTACGAGCAGTACTTC
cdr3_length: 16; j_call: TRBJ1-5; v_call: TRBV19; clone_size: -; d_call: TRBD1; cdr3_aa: CASRKERTGGFQPQHF; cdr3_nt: TGTGCCAGTAGGAAAGAACGGACAGGGGGCTTTCAGCCCCAGCATTTT
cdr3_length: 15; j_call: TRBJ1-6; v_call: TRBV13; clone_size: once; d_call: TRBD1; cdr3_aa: CASSKPTGLASPLHF; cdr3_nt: TGTGCCAGCAGCAAGCCGACAGGGCTTGCTTCACCCCTCCACTTT
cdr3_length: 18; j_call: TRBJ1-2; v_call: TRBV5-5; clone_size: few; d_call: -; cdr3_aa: CASSLAWGQGSLNYGYTF; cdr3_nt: TGTGCCAGCAGCTTGGCCTGGGGGCAGGGGAGTTTGAACTATGGCTACACCTTC
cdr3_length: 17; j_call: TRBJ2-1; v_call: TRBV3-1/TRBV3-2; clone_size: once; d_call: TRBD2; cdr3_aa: CASSQAAGLAVYNEQFF; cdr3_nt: TGTGCCAGCAGCCAAGCCGCCGGACTAGCGGTGTACAATGAGCAGTTCTTC
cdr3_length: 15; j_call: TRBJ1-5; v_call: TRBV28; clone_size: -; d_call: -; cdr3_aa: CASSPEREGWQPQHF; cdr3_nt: TGTGCCAGCAGTCCGGAGAGGGAGGGTTGGCAGCCCCAGCATTTT
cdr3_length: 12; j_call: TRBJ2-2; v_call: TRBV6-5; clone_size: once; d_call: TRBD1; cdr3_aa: CASRDRAGELFF; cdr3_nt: TGTGCCAGCAGGGACAGGGCTGGGGAGCTGTTTTTT